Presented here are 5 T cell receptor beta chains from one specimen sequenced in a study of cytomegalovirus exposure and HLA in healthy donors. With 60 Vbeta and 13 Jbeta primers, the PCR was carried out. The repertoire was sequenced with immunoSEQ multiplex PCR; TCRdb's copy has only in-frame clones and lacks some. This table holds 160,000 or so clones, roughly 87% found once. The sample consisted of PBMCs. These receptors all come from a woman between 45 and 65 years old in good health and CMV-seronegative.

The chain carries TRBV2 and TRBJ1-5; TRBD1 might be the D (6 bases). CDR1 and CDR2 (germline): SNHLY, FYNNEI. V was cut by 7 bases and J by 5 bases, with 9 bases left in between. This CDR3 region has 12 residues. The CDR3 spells CASTWGHQPQHF. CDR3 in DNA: TGTGCCAGCACTTGGGGGCATCAGCCCCAGCATTTT.

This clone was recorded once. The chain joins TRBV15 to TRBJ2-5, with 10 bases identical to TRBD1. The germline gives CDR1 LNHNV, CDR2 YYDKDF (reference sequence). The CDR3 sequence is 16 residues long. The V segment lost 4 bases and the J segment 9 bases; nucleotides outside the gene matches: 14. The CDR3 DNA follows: TGTGCCACCAGCAACCCCTCGGGGACAGGGGAATCCGCCCAGTACTTC. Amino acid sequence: CATSNPSGTGESAQYF.

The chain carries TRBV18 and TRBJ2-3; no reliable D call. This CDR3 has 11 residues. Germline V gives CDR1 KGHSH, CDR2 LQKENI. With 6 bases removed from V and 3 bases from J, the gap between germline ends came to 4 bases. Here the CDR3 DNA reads TGTGCCAGCTCTCCTACAGATACGCAGTATTTT. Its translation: CASSPTDTQYF.

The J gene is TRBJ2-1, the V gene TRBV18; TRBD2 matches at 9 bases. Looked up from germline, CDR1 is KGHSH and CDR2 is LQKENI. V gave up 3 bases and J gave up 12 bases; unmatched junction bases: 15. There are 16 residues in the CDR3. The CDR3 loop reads CASSPESLAGRSSQFF. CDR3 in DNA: TGTGCCAGCTCACCTGAAAGCCTAGCGGGAAGGTCTTCGCAGTTCTTC.

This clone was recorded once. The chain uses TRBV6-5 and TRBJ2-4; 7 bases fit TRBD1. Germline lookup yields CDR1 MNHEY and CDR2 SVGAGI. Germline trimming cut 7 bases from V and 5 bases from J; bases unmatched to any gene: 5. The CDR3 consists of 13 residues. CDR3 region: CASNRQGENIQYF. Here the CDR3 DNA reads TGTGCCAGCAATCGACAGGGAGAAAACATTCAGTACTTC.